The clone carrying this T cell receptor (beta chain) occurred a few times. Its specificity is not known. V lost 5 bases and J 4 bases, leaving 9 bases between the germline ends. Germline loops: CDR1 SQVTM, CDR2 ANQGSEA. The CDR3 loop spans 12 amino acids. This sample is drawn from a study of T cells in Graves' hyperthyroidism and ophthalmopathy. Whole-study findings and limits: By a 13 V-J model, ophthalmopathy was set apart from stable hyperthyroidism. Appearing also in blood were most of the thyroid clonotypes expanded above 0.001.

The investigators amplified TCR beta CDR3 regions from RNA transcripts. HTBI primers were used for first-round RT-PCR of the TCR CDR3. A single record per CDR3 protein comes from TCRdb applying MiXCR to the multiplex PCR reads. Among hundreds of thousands of distinct CDR3 sequences listed, roughly 45% were seen once. Sequenced input: peripheral blood or thyroid tissue (not recorded which). The source of this sequence is an adult man with Graves' disease, either hyperthyroidism or ophthalmopathy (not recorded which). This chain joins TRBV29-1 and TRBJ1-3, with D tentatively TRBD1 (5 bases). In DNA, the CDR3 is TGCAGCGTTAGGGACGGGGGAAACACCATATATTTT. This gives the protein CSVRDGGNTIYF.